This entry is about one TCR beta chain. Its target is not known. This sample was included in a study of graft-versus-host responses after intestinal transplantation. Overall study: Transplants given to recipients were multivisceral, liver-intestinal, or isolated intestinal. All recipients were given anti-thymocyte globulin induction, and tacrolimus and steroids were then administered for about three years.

Sequencing was performed with immunoSEQ multiplex PCR; in TCRdb, only in-frame clones are kept and a portion is missing. The table shows over 70,000 clones, with around 86% occurring only once. Germline V CDR1 and CDR2: WNHNN, SYGVQD (reference sequence). V gave up 0 bases and J gave up 1 base; unmatched junction bases: 1. The CDR3 length is 15 residues. The clonotype originates from a human donor who received an intestinal transplant. V usage is TRBV10-1 and J usage is TRBJ2-7; 9 bases are a match to TRBD1. The input for sequencing was unstimulated CD8+ T cells sorted from spleen or lymph node cells, taken before intestinal transplant. The CDR3 DNA reads TGCGCCAGCAGTGAGTCCGGGACAGGGTCCTACGAGCAGTACTTC. Translated: CASSESGTGSYEQYF.